The 27 T cell receptor beta chains listed next were all sequenced from one sample in a study of blood T cell repertoires in COVID-19. Assay: immunoSEQ multiplex PCR; the TCRdb copy retains only in-frame clones and omits some. The sample has some 120,000 clones, more than 75% seen once. The sequencing sample was made of peripheral blood. Receptors were obtained from a woman aged 55-69 years with acute or convalescent COVID-19.

The chain couples TRBV3-1 (or the pseudogene TRBV3-2) to TRBJ1-5; 8 bases match TRBD1. V trimming: 5 bases; J trimming: 7 bases; junction bases outside the gene matches: 4. From germline, CDR1 is LGHDT and CDR2 YNNKEL (reference sequence). The CDR3 contains 13 residues. The CDR3: CASSSGQGQPQHF. The CDR3 DNA reads as TGTGCCAGCAGCAGTGGACAGGGACAGCCCCAGCATTTT.

The chain carries TRBV30 and TRBJ1-2; 11 bases agree with TRBD1. In germline, CDR1 is GTSNPN, CDR2 SVGIG (reference sequence). CDR3 length equals 15 residues. Trimming took 2 bases from V and 6 from J; bases not matched to a gene: 8. The CDR3 DNA is TGTGCCTGGAGTAGGACGGACAGGGGGCTTCATGGCTACACCTTC. It is translated as CAWSRTDRGLHGYTF.

This clone came up a few times. The CDR3 region has the DNA TGTGCCAGCAGCAAACAGGGAATTGGTATCTATGAGCAGTTCTTC. It yields the protein CASSKQGIGIYEQFF. V is TRBV21-1 and J is TRBJ2-1; TRBD1, the table's D call, lacks a check against the DNA. TRBV21-1 is noted as a pseudogene. The CDR3 loop spans 15 amino acids.

The CDR3 sequence is CSGGQGAREQYF. In nucleotides, the CDR3 is TGCAGCGGGGGACAGGGGGCTAGAGAGCAGTACTTC. The chain uses TRBV29-1 and TRBJ2-7; 12 positions agree with TRBD1. J gave up 7 bases and V 7 bases, and 5 bases lay outside the gene matches. The germline V gene encodes CDR1 SQVTM and CDR2 ANQGSEA. This CDR3 has 12 residues.

V is TRBV6-5 and J is TRBJ2-3; 7 positions match TRBD2. J gave up 2 bases and V 4 bases, and 6 bases lay outside the gene matches. Germline lookup yields CDR1 MNHEY and CDR2 SVGAGI. This CDR3 has 15 residues. The CDR3 here is CASSSGTINTDTQYF. CDR3 nucleotide sequence: TGTGCCAGCAGTTCCGGGACTATTAACACAGATACGCAGTATTTT.

This clone is a singleton in its sample. The rearrangement joins TRBV6-2 or TRBV6-3 to TRBJ1-1; 7 bases fit TRBD1. The CDR3 totals 13 residues. Germline CDR1 is MNHEY and CDR2 is SVGEGT. J lost 5 bases, V lost 5 bases, and 5 bases had no gene match. The CDR3 region has the DNA TGTGCCAGCAGTCGACAGGGAAGGACTGAAGCTTTCTTT. Translating it yields CASSRQGRTEAFF.

The chain combines TRBV28 with TRBJ1-5, with a tentative D call TRBD1 (5 bases). Between the trimmed V and J ends, which lost 6 bases and 9 bases, there was a span of 12 bases. Germline CDR1 reads MDHEN; CDR2 reads SYDVKM. The CDR3 sequence is 12 residues long. CDR3 coding DNA: TGTGCCAGCAGGGCATCAGGGCTGCCCCAGCATTTT. Amino acids: CASRASGLPQHF.

This clone appeared a single time. The chain couples TRBV5-1 to TRBJ2-5; D gene unclear. The CDR3 has 15 amino acids. CDR1 is SGHRS, CDR2 YFSETQ, per germline. Trimming cost V 4 bases and J 1 base, with 14 bases left between them. The CDR3 DNA is TGCGCCAGCAGCCGCGATTTATCCTCCCAAGAGACCCAGTACTTC. Translating gives CASSRDLSSQETQYF.

The chain couples TRBV7-9 to TRBJ2-5, with a possible D match to TRBD2 (7 bases). CDR3 length equals 13 residues. The V gene's germline CDR1 is SEHNR and CDR2 FQNEAQ (reference sequence). The ends were cut back, 5 bases at V and 5 bases at J, with 12 bases in the middle. The CDR3: CASSQGGGETQYF. The CDR3 DNA follows: TGTGCCAGCAGCCAAGGGGGAGGGGAGACCCAGTACTTC.

V gene TRBV5-4 combines with J gene TRBJ2-5; the match to TRBD2 covers 10 bases. CDR1 and CDR2 (germline): SGHNT, YYREEE (reference sequence). The length of the CDR3 is 16 residues. V was pared by 1 base and J by 1 base, with 4 bases of the junction left unmatched. The CDR3 spells CASSLPGLATQETQYF. The CDR3, as DNA: TGTGCCAGCAGCTTGCCGGGACTAGCGACCCAAGAGACCCAGTACTTC.

The chain links TRBV19 to TRBJ1-6; D gene uncertain. The CDR3 length is 14 residues. Germline V gives CDR1 LNHDA, CDR2 SQIVND (reference sequence). V shed 3 bases and J shed 9 bases, with 12 bases lying between them. The CDR3 DNA is TGTGCCAGTAGTATGGCGTCAACGGGTTCACCCCTCCACTTT. Encoded protein: CASSMASTGSPLHF.

The chain couples TRBV19 to TRBJ1-5, with 8 bases identical to TRBD1. Germline-derived CDR1 and CDR2 are LNHDA and SQIVND (reference sequence). The CDR3 has 15 amino acids. The trim removed 2 bases at V and 4 bases at J, leaving 4 bases unmatched. The CDR3 loop is CASSIQGAGNQPQHF. The CDR3 DNA reads TGTGCCAGTAGTATACAGGGGGCGGGGAATCAGCCCCAGCATTTT.

The V call is TRBV5-1, the J call TRBJ1-2, with D possibly matching TRBD1 (5 bases). With 4 bases removed from V and 5 bases from J, the gap between germline ends came to 12 bases. The CDR3 sequence is 13 residues long. Germline-derived CDR1 and CDR2 are SGHRS and YFSETQ. CDR3: CASSPDSLYGYTF. The CDR3 DNA is TGCGCCAGCAGCCCAGACAGTTTGTATGGCTACACCTTC.

V gene TRBV10-2 combines with J gene TRBJ1-1; 11 bases align to TRBD1. The trim removed 10 bases at V and 5 bases at J, leaving 6 bases unmatched. CDR1 is WSHSY, CDR2 SAAADI, per germline. There are 13 residues in the CDR3. The CDR3 DNA sequence: TGCGCCACCTCCGGACAGGGGGCGACTGAAGCTTTCTTT. Its protein product is CATSGQGATEAFF.

CDR3: CASRPDSPTDTQYF. CDR3 in DNA: TGTGCCAGCAGGCCTGACTCGCCCACAGATACGCAGTATTTT. The V gene is TRBV6-6, the J gene TRBJ2-3; D remains ambiguous. The germline V gene encodes CDR1 MNHNY and CDR2 SVGAGI (reference sequence). Trimming shortened V by 6 bases and J by 2 bases, and 12 bases separated the two germline ends. The CDR3 is made up of 14 amino acids.

V usage is TRBV29-1 and J usage is TRBJ2-2; 10 bases agree with TRBD2. CDR1 SQVTM and CDR2 ANQGSEA come from the germline V gene. V lost 2 bases and J lost 8; bases outside the gene matches: 8. The CDR3 loop spans 15 amino acids. Here the CDR3 DNA reads TGCAGCGTTGAACTGAGCGGGAGGGTCTGGGGGGAGCTGTTTTTT. This gives the protein CSVELSGRVWGELFF.

The CDR3, as DNA: TGTGCCAGCAGCCTCACAACAGGGGGCTTCGGCAATCAGCCCCAGCATTTT. Protein product: CASSLTTGGFGNQPQHF. The rearrangement links TRBV6-2 or TRBV6-3 to TRBJ1-5; 9 bases match TRBD1. CDR1 is MNHEY, CDR2 SVGEGT, per germline. The CDR3 runs to 17 residues. The J segment lost 2 bases and the V segment lost 6 bases, leaving 11 bases of the junction unmatched.

The gene calls are TRBV7-3 and TRBJ2-1, with D perhaps matching TRBD1 (6 bases). The V gene lost 6 bases and the J gene lost 8 bases, with 11 bases spanning the gap. Germline V gene data show CDR1 as SGHTA and CDR2 as FQGTGA. The CDR3 length is 12 residues. CDR3 region: CASSSQGHEQFF. As DNA, the CDR3 is TGTGCCAGCAGTTCGCAGGGGCATGAGCAGTTCTTC.

This chain joins TRBV19 and TRBJ2-6; 10 positions match TRBD1. CDR3 length: 18 amino acids. The germline V gene encodes CDR1 LNHDA and CDR2 SQIVND (reference sequence). The trim removed 5 bases at V and 1 base at J, leaving 8 bases unmatched. The CDR3 DNA follows: TGTGCCAGTAGTCCCCCCGGGACAGGGGTGTCTGGGGCCAACGTCCTGACTTTC. As protein: CASSPPGTGVSGANVLTF.

The chain recombines TRBV9 with TRBJ1-1; a possible D gene is TRBD1 (6 bases). The V end was cut by 3 bases, the J end by 6 bases, with 15 bases between. There are 14 residues in the CDR3. Germline CDR1 SGDLS, CDR2 YYNGEE. The CDR3 loop is CASSATGGRAEAFF. The CDR3, as DNA: TGTGCCAGCAGCGCGACAGGCGGACGAGCTGAAGCTTTCTTT.

This chain joins TRBV24-1 and TRBJ2-3, with 8 bases aligning to TRBD1. Trimming cost V 4 bases and J 5 bases; bases outside gene matches: 13. The CDR3 is made up of 17 amino acids. Germline V lookup: CDR1 KGHDR, CDR2 SFDVKD. In DNA, the CDR3 is TGTGCCACCAGTGAACGACTGACAGGGGCCTCGGGAGATACGCAGTATTTT. Protein: CATSERLTGASGDTQYF.

V usage is TRBV6-6 and J usage is TRBJ2-3, with D perhaps matching TRBD2 (7 bases). V lost 5 bases and J lost 8, with 20 bases in between. The germline V gene has CDR1 MNHNY and CDR2 SVGAGI (reference sequence). The length of the CDR3 is 15 residues. CDR3 sequence: CASSPPGAGTTTQYF. For the CDR3, the DNA is TGTGCCAGCAGTCCCCCTGGAGCGGGGACAACTACGCAGTATTTT.

The gene calls are TRBV9 and TRBJ2-2, with 9 bases aligning to TRBD2. The CDR3 covers 14 residues. V dropped 3 bases and J dropped 8; count of bases not matched to a gene: 5. Per the germline V gene, CDR1 is SGDLS and CDR2 is YYNGEE. DNA for the CDR3: TGTGCCAGCAGCGGCGGGACTAGCTGGGGGGAGCTGTTTTTT. Protein sequence: CASSGGTSWGELFF.

The rearrangement joins TRBV6-5 to TRBJ2-1; 7 bases agree with TRBD2. CDR1 is MNHEY and CDR2 is SVGAGI in the germline V gene. Losses at the gene ends were 4 bases for V and 8 bases for J; bases not matched to a gene: 14. The CDR3 runs 16 residues. This chain's CDR3 is CASSCLPKTSVHEQFF. Here the CDR3 DNA reads TGTGCCAGCAGTTGCCTACCAAAAACTAGCGTCCATGAGCAGTTCTTC.

The chain combines TRBV12-3 or TRBV12-4 with TRBJ1-1; TRBD1 is a possible D gene (5 bases). V lost 3 bases, J lost 10 bases, and 15 bases lay in between. The CDR3 totals 13 residues. The CDR3 loop is CASSFRAIRGAFF. The DNA of the CDR3 is TGTGCCAGCAGTTTCAGGGCCATCAGAGGAGCTTTCTTT.

The rearrangement links TRBV27 to TRBJ2-2, with 10 bases lining up with TRBD2. The CDR3 contains 17 residues. With 11 bases clipped from V and 1 base from J, the junction kept 13 bases outside the gene matches. Germline assignment: CDR1 MNHEY and CDR2 SMNVEV (reference sequence). The CDR3 DNA sequence: TGTGCCGCGAAGCGGACTAGCGGAATACTGAACACCGGGGAGCTGTTTTTT. Protein sequence: CAAKRTSGILNTGELFF.

Worth noting for this clone: A read error may account for a junction end that differs from germline. The rearrangement links TRBV18 to TRBJ2-7; TRBD1 might be the D (6 bases). The CDR3 is 16 amino acids. CDR1 KGHSH and CDR2 LQKENI come from the germline V gene. In DNA, the CDR3 is TGTGCCAGCTCGCCACTGCAGGGGCAAACAGTCCACGAGCAGTACTTC. Translation gives CASSPLQGQTVHEQYF. Variable domain in full (rest from reference TRBV18 and TRBJ2-7): NAGVMQNPRHLVRRRGQEARLRCSPMKGHSHVYWYRQLPEEGLKFMVYLQKENIIDESGMPKERFSAEFPKEGPSILRIQQVVRGDSAAYFCASSPLQGQTVHEQYFGPGTRLTVT.